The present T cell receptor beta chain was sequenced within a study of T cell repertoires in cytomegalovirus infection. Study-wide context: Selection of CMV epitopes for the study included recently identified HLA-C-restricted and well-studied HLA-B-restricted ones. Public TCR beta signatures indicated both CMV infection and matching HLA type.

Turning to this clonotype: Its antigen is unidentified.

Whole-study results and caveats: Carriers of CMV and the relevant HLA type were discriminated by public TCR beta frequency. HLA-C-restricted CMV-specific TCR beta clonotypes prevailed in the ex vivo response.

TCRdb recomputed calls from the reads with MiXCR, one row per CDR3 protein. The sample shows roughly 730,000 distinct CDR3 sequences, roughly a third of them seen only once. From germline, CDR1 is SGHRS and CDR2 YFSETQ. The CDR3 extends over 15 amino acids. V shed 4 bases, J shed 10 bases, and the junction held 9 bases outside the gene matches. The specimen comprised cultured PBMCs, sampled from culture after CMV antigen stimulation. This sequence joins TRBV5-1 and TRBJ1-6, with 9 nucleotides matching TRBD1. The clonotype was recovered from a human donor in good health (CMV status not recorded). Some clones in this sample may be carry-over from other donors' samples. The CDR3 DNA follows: TGCGCCAGCAGCATCGGACAGGGGCCGTACTCACCCCTCCACTTT. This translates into CASSIGQGPYSPLHF.